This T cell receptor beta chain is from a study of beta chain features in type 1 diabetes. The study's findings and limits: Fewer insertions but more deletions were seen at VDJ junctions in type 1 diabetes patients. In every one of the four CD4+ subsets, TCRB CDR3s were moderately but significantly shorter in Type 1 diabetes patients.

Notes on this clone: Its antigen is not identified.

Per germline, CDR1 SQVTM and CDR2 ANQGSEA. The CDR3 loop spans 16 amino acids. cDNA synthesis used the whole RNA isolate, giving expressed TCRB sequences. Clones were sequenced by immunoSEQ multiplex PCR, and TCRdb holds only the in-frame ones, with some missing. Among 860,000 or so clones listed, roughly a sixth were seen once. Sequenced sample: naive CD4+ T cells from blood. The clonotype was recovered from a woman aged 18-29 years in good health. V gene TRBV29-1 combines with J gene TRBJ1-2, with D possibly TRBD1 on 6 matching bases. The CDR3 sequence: CTIVPAGGQSRSGYTF. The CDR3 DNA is TGCACCATCGTTCCTGCGGGGGGCCAAAGTCGGAGTGGCTACACCTTC.